This TCR beta chain was captured by sequencing in a study of T-cell reconstitution after alpha-beta-depleted transplantation in children. The germline V and J ends were trimmed by 5 bases and 0 bases, with 14 bases remaining between them. The CDR3 sequence is 15 residues long. The germline V gene has CDR1 MDHEN and CDR2 SYDVKM. Unique molecular identifiers were incorporated into the prepared TCRbeta library. TCRdb ran MiXCR on the PCR reads and lists one entry per CDR3 protein. The sample records about 440,000 distinct CDR3 sequences, 43% being singletons. This clonotype has a handful of counts. Here the sequenced sample was PBMCs, taken before TCRalphabeta/CD19-depleted stem cell transplant. This chain links TRBV28 with TRBJ2-7; D ambiguous. The sequence was obtained from a girl aged 2 to 9 with aplastic anemia, due to receive a stem cell transplant. CDR3 loop: CASSPRTWFSYEQYF. The CDR3 DNA reads TGTGCCAGCAGTCCCAGGACCTGGTTCTCCTACGAGCAGTACTTC. Filled out from reference TRBV28 and TRBJ2-7, the complete variable domain reads DVKVTQSSRYLVKRTGEKVFLECVQDMDHENMFWYRQDPGLGLRLIYFSYDVKMKEKGDIPEGYSVSREKKERFSLILESASTNQTSMYLCASSPRTWFSYEQYFGPGTRLTVT.